This T cell receptor beta chain came from a study of blood T cell repertoires in COVID-19. Background on the study: Specimens from acute and convalescent COVID-19 originated in the United States, Italy and Spain. The cDNA or gDNA used as material had been derived from T cells, B-cell-depleted T cells, or PBMCs.

The CDR3 contains 16 residues. J was trimmed by 7 bases and V by 8 bases; bases with no gene match: 14. Germline lookup yields CDR1 SNHLY and CDR2 FYNNEI. As processed by the authors: Amplifying reference gene primers gave estimates of nucleated cell counts. Assay: immunoSEQ multiplex PCR; the TCRdb copy retains only in-frame clones and omits some. That table furnishes V, J and clone size, whereas the DNA furnished D and trimming. Seen here are about 300,000 clones, about 91% observed once, and the top ten hold just under 7%. The gene calls are TRBV2 and TRBJ2-2; 9 bases are shared with TRBD1. The sequence came from a woman aged 30 to 39 who had recovered from COVID-19. Sequencing used peripheral blood. The chain's CDR3 is CASWAAPGQGGGELFF. The CDR3 DNA reads TGTGCCAGCTGGGCAGCCCCGGGACAGGGTGGCGGGGAGCTGTTTTTT.